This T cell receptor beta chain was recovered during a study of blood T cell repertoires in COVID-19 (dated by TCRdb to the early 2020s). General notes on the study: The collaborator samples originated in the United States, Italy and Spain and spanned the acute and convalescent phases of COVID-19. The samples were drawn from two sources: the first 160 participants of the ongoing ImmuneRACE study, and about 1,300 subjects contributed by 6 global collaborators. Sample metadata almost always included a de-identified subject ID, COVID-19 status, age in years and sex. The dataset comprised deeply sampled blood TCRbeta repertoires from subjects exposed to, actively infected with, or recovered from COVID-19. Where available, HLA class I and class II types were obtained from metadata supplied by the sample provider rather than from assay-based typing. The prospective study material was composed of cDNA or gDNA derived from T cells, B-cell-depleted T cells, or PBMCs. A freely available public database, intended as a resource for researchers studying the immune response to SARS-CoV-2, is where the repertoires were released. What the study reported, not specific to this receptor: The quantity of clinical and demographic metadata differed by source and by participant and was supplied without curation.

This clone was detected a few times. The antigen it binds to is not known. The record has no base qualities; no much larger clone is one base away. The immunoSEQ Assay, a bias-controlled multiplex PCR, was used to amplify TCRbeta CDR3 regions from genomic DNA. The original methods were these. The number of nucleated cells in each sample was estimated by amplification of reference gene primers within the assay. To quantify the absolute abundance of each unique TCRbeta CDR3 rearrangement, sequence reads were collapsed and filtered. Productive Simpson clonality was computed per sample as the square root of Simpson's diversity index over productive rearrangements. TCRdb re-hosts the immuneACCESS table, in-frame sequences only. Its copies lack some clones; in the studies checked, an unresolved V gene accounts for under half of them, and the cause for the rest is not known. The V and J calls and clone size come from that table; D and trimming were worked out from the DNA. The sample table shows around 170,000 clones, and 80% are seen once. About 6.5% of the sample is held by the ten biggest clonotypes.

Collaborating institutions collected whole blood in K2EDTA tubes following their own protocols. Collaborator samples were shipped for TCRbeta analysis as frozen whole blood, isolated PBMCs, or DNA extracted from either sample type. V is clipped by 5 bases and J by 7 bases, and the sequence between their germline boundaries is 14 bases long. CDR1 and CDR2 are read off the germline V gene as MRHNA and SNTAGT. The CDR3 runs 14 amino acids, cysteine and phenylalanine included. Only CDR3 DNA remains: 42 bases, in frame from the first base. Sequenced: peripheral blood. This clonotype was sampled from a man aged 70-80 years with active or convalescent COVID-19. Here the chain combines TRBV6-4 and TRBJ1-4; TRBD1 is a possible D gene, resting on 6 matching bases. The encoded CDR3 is CASSSEGGSEKLFF. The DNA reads TGTGCCAGCAGTTCGGAGGGGGGGAGTGAAAAACTGTTTTTT.